The 5 T cell receptor beta chains below come from one sample, sequenced in a study of shared clonotypes between healthy human individuals. Method: immunoSEQ multiplex PCR; TCRdb's copy keeps in-frame clones and lacks some. The table includes about 2 million clones, 85% to 95% detected once. The specimen sequenced was naive CD4+ T cells sorted from blood. Subset given: CD45RA+ positively selected. The receptors here all came from a man aged 18 to 29 in good health.

Concerning this clone itself: The germline gene is not matched at one end of the junction; a read error may be the cause. The chain links TRBV5-4 to TRBJ2-7, with D possibly being TRBD1 or TRBD2 (5 bases each). CDR3 length: 15 amino acids. Germline-derived CDR1 and CDR2 are SGHNT and YYREEE (reference sequence). The CDR3 region is CASGLEGTAWVEQYF. DNA for the CDR3: TGTGCCAGCGGCTTGGAAGGGACGGCCTGGGTCGAGCAGTACTTC.

V and J are TRBV28 and TRBJ1-5, with D perhaps matching TRBD1 (6 bases). Germline CDR1 reads MDHEN; CDR2 reads SYDVKM. This CDR3 is 13 amino acids long. The V end was cut by 4 bases, the J end by 3 bases, with 7 bases between. The CDR3 is CASSSGVNQPQHF. The CDR3 region has the DNA TGTGCCAGCAGTTCAGGGGTCAATCAGCCCCAGCATTTT.

The genes are TRBV30 and TRBJ1-2; TRBD1 agrees at 7 bases. This CDR3 contains 13 residues. Germline V gene data show CDR1 as GTSNPN and CDR2 as SVGIG (reference sequence). V was clipped by 8 bases and J by 6 bases; unmatched bases: 12. CDR3 bases: TGTGCCAGAAGCCGGGACAGTAAGGATGGCTACACCTTC. Translation gives CARSRDSKDGYTF.

V gene TRBV9 combines with J gene TRBJ2-2; D unclear. The CDR3 extends over 15 amino acids. V lost 0 bases and J 6 bases, leaving 12 bases between the germline ends. Germline lookup yields CDR1 SGDLS and CDR2 YYNGEE. CDR3 residues: CASSVDGFVPGELFF. CDR3 nucleotide sequence: TGTGCCAGCAGCGTAGACGGGTTCGTTCCCGGGGAGCTGTTTTTT. Based on the CDR3 plus reference TRBV9 and TRBJ2-2, the full variable domain is DSGVTQTPKHLITATGQRVTLRCSPRSGDLSVYWYQQSLDQGLQFLIQYYNGEERAKGNILERFSAQQFPDLHSELNLSSLELGDSALYFCASSVDGFVPGELFFGEGSRLTVL.

V is TRBV29-1 and J is TRBJ1-6; D is unresolved. The CDR3 is 13 amino acids. The germline gives CDR1 SQVTM, CDR2 ANQGSEA. V lost 4 bases and J 7 bases, leaving 11 bases between the germline ends. CDR3 residues: CSVGWGGNSPLHF. The CDR3 DNA follows: TGCAGCGTTGGTTGGGGAGGAAATTCACCCCTCCACTTT. Together with reference TRBV29-1 and TRBJ1-6, the CDR3 gives the full variable domain: SAVISQKPSRDICQRGTSLTIQCQVDSQVTMMFWYRQQPGQSLTLIATANQGSEATYESGFVIDKFPISRPNLTFSTLTVSNMSPEDSSIYLCSVGWGGNSPLHFGNGTRLTVT.